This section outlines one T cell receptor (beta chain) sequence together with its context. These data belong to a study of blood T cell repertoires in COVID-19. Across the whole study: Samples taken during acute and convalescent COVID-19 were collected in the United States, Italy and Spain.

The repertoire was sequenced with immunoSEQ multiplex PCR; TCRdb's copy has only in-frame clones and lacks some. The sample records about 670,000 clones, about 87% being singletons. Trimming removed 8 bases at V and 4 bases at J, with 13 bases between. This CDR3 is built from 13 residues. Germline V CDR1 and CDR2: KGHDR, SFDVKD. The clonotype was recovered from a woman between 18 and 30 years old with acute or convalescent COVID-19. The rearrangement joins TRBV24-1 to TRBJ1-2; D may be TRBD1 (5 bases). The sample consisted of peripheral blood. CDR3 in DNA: TGTGCCACCACCCTGACAGCAACCTATGGCTACACCTTC. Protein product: CATTLTATYGYTF.